One and the same sample provided the 9 T cell receptor beta chains below, sequenced in a study of blood T cell repertoires in COVID-19. The data were produced by immunoSEQ multiplex PCR, yet TCRdb's version contains in-frame clones alone and is incomplete. The data hold approximately 60,000 clones, with around 86% observed a single time. Sample: peripheral blood. The receptors shown here come from a man aged 45-65 years with active COVID-19.

The gene calls are TRBV28 and TRBJ2-7; 7 nucleotides match TRBD2. The CDR3 loop spans 15 amino acids. Germline trimming cut 2 bases from V and 3 bases from J; bases unmatched to any gene: 7. Germline V gives CDR1 MDHEN, CDR2 SYDVKM. The CDR3 spells CASSLASGGSYEQYF. DNA of the CDR3: TGTGCCAGCAGTTTAGCTAGCGGCGGGAGCTACGAGCAGTACTTC.

This chain uses TRBV18 with TRBJ1-6, with TRBD1 matching over 9 bases. The CDR3 contains 17 residues. The germline gives CDR1 KGHSH, CDR2 LQKENI. The V segment lost 3 bases and the J segment 7 bases; nucleotides outside the gene matches: 10. The CDR3 bases are TGTGCCAGCTCACCCGAAGCCCGGACAGGGGAAAATTCACCCCTCCACTTT. Translated, it gives CASSPEARTGENSPLHF. Filled out from reference TRBV18 and TRBJ1-6, the complete variable domain reads NAGVMQNPRHLVRRRGQEARLRCSPMKGHSHVYWYRQLPEEGLKFMVYLQKENIIDESGMPKERFSAEFPKEGPSILRIQQVVRGDSAAYFCASSPEARTGENSPLHFGNGTRLTVT.

The chain links TRBV5-1 to TRBJ1-1; D gene ambiguous. Looked up from germline, CDR1 is SGHRS and CDR2 is YFSETQ. The CDR3 runs to 13 residues. V was shortened by 5 bases and J by 0 bases, with 8 bases between the two germline ends. The CDR3 bases are TGCGCCAGCAGTCTCAGTCTGAACACTGAAGCTTTCTTT. It encodes CASSLSLNTEAFF.

This clone came up once. The gene calls are TRBV5-4 and TRBJ2-5, with unresolved D. Germline V gene lookup returns CDR1 SGHNT and CDR2 YYREEE (reference sequence). The CDR3 is 15 amino acids. Trimming pared 0 bases from V and 1 base from J, leaving 10 bases between. CDR3 nucleotides: TGTGCCAGCAGCTTGGCCCCGGGTGGCCAAGAGACCCAGTACTTC. As protein: CASSLAPGGQETQYF.

V usage is TRBV11-2 and J usage is TRBJ1-2; D not resolved. Trimming shortened V by 3 bases and J by 1 base, and 6 bases separated the two germline ends. Germline CDR1 reads SGHAT; CDR2 reads FQNNGV. The CDR3 is 13 residues long. The CDR3 protein is CASSLADNYGYTF. In DNA, the CDR3 is TGTGCCAGCAGCTTGGCGGATAACTATGGCTACACCTTC. The variable domain in full, with the rest retrieved from reference TRBV11-2 and TRBJ1-2, is EAGVAQSPRYKIIEKRQSVAFWCNPISGHATLYWYQQILGQGPKLLIQFQNNGVVDDSQLPKDRFSAERLKGVDSTLKIQPAKLEDSAVYLCASSLADNYGYTFGSGTRLTVV.

This clone was detected once. The rearrangement joins TRBV9 to TRBJ2-1; D call uncertain. CDR3 length equals 14 residues. Trimming shortened V by 3 bases and J by 0 bases, and 7 bases separated the two germline ends. Germline V gene lookup returns CDR1 SGDLS and CDR2 YYNGEE. For the CDR3, the DNA is TGTGCCAGCAGCGACAGATACTCCTACAATGAGCAGTTCTTC. Residues: CASSDRYSYNEQFF.

This clone was seen just once. CDR3 sequence reads: CASSLANRGSPLHF. Written as DNA, the CDR3 is TGCGCCAGCAGCTTGGCTAATCGGGGTTCACCCCTCCACTTT. The V gene is TRBV5-1, the J gene TRBJ1-6; D is ambiguous. Trimming pared 0 bases from V and 9 bases from J, leaving 10 bases between. Germline assignment: CDR1 SGHRS and CDR2 YFSETQ. This CDR3 region has 14 residues.

The gene calls are TRBV5-4 and TRBJ2-7; 12 bases map to TRBD2. The CDR3 has 15 residues. In germline, CDR1 is SGHNT, CDR2 YYREEE (reference sequence). Germline trimming cut 5 bases from V and 7 bases from J; bases unmatched to any gene: 10. CDR3 amino acids: CASSHRTSGIGEQYF. The CDR3 DNA is TGTGCCAGCAGTCATCGGACTAGCGGGATAGGGGAGCAGTACTTC.

This clone has more than one count but fewer than ten. V is TRBV5-3 and J is TRBJ1-6; 7 bases line up with TRBD1. Being an ORF, TRBV5-3 has a function that is uncertain. This CDR3 is 13 amino acids long. V gave up 10 bases and J gave up 7 bases; unmatched junction bases: 8. CDR3 amino acids: CARRHRGNSPLHF. CDR3 in DNA: TGTGCCCGCAGGCACAGGGGCAATTCACCCCTCCACTTT.